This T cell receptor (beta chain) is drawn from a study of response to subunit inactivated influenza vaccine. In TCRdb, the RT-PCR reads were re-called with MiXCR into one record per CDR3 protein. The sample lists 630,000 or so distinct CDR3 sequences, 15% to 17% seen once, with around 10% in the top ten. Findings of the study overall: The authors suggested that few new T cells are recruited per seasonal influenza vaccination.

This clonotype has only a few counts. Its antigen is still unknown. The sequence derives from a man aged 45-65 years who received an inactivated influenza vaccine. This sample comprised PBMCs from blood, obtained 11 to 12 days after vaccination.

CDR3 residues: CASSEGGQGAYEQYF. The CDR3 DNA sequence: TGTGCCAGCAGTGAAGGGGGACAGGGGGCCTACGAGCAGTACTTC. The rearrangement uses TRBV25-1 and TRBJ2-7; 11 bases fit TRBD1. The CDR3 runs to 15 residues. V gave up 2 bases and J gave up 2 bases; unmatched junction bases: 2. CDR1 is MGHDK, CDR2 SYGVNS, per germline.